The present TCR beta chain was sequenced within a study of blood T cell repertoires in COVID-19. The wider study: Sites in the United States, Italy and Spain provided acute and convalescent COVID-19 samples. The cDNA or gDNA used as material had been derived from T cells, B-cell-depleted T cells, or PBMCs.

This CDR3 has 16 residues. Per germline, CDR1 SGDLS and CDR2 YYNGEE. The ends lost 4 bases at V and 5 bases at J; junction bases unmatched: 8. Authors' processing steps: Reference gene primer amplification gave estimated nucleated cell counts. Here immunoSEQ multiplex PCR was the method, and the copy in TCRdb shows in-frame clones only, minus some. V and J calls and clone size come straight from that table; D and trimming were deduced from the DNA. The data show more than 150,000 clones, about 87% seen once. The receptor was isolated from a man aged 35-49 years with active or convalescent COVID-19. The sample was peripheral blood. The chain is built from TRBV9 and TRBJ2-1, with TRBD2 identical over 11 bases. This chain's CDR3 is CASSTRTSGSDNEQFF. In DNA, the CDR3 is TGTGCCAGCAGCACCCGGACTAGCGGGTCGGACAATGAGCAGTTCTTC. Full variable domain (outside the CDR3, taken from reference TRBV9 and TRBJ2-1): DSGVTQTPKHLITATGQRVTLRCSPRSGDLSVYWYQQSLDQGLQFLIQYYNGEERAKGNILERFSAQQFPDLHSELNLSSLELGDSALYFCASSTRTSGSDNEQFFGPGTRLTVL.